The entry below gives a single TCR beta chain sequence along with its context. A universal primer site and UMIs were added as TCR cDNA was made by 5'RACE template switching. TCRdb itself ran the 5' RACE reads through MiXCR, one entry per CDR3 protein. The sample holds about 300,000 distinct CDR3 sequences; around 9.3% are singletons and the top ten take 3% to 3.5%. The data are from a study of T cells after yellow fever vaccination. Germline lookup yields CDR1 MNHNY and CDR2 SVGAGI (reference sequence). V was cut by 2 bases and J by 4 bases, with 22 bases left in between. The CDR3 spans 18 residues. The rearrangement links TRBV6-6 to TRBJ2-3; D perhaps matches TRBD2 (6 bases). This TCR derives from a man aged 18 to 29 who received the YFV17D yellow fever vaccine. The source was CD4+ T cells sorted from PBMCs, collected 5 days after the yellow fever booster vaccination. The CDR3 loop is CASSYDQRTKRGPDTQYF. CDR3 sequence (DNA): TGTGCCAGCAGTTACGACCAAAGGACTAAACGGGGCCCAGATACGCAGTATTTT.